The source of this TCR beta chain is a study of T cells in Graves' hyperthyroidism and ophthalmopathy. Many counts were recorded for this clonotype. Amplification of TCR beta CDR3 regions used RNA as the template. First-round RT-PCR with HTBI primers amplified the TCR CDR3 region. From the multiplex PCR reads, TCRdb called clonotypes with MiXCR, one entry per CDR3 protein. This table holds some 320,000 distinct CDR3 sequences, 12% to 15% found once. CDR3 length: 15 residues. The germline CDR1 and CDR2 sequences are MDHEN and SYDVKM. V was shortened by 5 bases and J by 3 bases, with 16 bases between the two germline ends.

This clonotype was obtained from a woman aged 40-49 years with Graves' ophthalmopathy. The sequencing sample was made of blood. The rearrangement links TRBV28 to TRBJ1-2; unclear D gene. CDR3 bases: TGTGCCAGCAGTGGGCCCCACTCTAGAGACTATGGCTACACCTTC. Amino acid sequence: CASSGPHSRDYGYTF.